Detailed here is one TCR beta chain. These data are taken from a study of blood T cell repertoires in COVID-19. On the study more broadly: The recovered donors of Cohort 3 showed two negative PCRs, clearance, or symptom resolution. The United States, Italy and Spain provided the acute and convalescent COVID-19 samples.

TCRdb's copy holds only in-frame clones and misses some; the assay was immunoSEQ multiplex PCR. This sample has about 360,000 clones, with 70% to 90% found just once. CDR1 is SNHLY, CDR2 FYNNEI, per germline. This CDR3 spans 13 amino acids. The V and J ends lost 6 bases and 6 bases, in that order; junction bases with no gene match: 2. The receptor was derived from a man between 40 and 49 years old in a cohort exposed to, infected with or recovered from COVID-19 (not recorded which). Sequencing was done on a sample of PBMCs or T cells enriched from blood (not recorded which). This chain links TRBV2 with TRBJ1-5; 10 positions agree with TRBD1. CDR3 in amino acids: CASRGQGRQPQHF. The DNA for the CDR3 is TGTGCCAGCAGGGGACAGGGGCGTCAGCCCCAGCATTTT.